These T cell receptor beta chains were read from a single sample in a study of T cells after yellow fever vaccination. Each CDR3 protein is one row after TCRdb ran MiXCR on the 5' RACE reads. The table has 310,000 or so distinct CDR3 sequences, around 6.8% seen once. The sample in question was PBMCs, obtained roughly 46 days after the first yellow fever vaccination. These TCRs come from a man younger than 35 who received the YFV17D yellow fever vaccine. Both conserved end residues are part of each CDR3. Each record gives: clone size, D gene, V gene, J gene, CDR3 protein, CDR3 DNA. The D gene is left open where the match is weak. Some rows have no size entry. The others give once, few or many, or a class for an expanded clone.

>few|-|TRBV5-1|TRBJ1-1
CASSYMWGSVTEAFF
TGCGCCAGCAGCTATATGTGGGGGTCGGTCACTGAAGCTTTCTTT
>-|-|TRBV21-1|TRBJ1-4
CASSKVLQGYEKLFF
TGTGCCAGCAGCAAAGTCCTGCAGGGTTATGAAAAACTGTTTTTT
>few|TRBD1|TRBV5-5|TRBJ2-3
CASRPPGTASTDTQYF
TGTGCCAGCAGACCACCCGGGACAGCTAGCACAGATACGCAGTATTTT
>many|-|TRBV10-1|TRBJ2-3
CASSGAGAGTDTQYF
TGCGCCAGCAGTGGGGCGGGGGCGGGCACAGATACGCAGTATTTT
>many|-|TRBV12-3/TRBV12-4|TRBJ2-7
CASSFGETNYEQYF
TGTGCCAGCAGTTTTGGGGAGACTAACTACGAGCAGTACTTC
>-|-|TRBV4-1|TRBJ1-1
CASSQDPLGDGDTEAFF
TGCGCCAGCAGCCAAGATCCTTTGGGGGACGGGGACACTGAAGCTTTCTTT
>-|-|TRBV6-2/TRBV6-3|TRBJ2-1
CASSRGGAEDEQFF
TGTGCCAGTTCTAGGGGGGGGGCCGAGGATGAGCAGTTCTTC
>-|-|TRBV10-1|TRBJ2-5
CAGYGGGAYQETQYF
TGCGCCGGATATGGCGGGGGCGCCTACCAAGAGACCCAGTACTTC
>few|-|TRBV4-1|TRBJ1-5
CASSQDYMGLDSNQPQHF
TGCGCCAGCAGCCAAGACTATATGGGGCTCGATAGCAATCAGCCCCAGCATTTT
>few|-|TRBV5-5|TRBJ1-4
CASSLMAGFNEKLFF
TGTGCCAGCAGCCTGATGGCAGGGTTTAATGAAAAACTGTTTTTT
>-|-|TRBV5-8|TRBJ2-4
CASSSGGSQSGKNIQYF
TGTGCCAGCAGCTCAGGGGGGTCACAGTCGGGCAAAAACATTCAGTACTTC
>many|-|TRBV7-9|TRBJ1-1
CASSSVSGPNTEAFF
TGTGCCAGCAGCTCGGTCTCAGGGCCGAACACTGAAGCTTTCTTT
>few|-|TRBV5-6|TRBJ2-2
CASSFTDRIAGELFF
TGTGCCAGCAGCTTTACCGACAGAATAGCGGGGGAGCTGTTTTTT
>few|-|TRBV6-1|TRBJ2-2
CASSPYPGTENTGELFF
TGTGCCAGCAGTCCATACCCCGGGACGGAGAACACCGGGGAGCTGTTTTTT
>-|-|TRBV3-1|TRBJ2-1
CASSAQSYTPEQFF
TGTGCCAGCAGCGCCCAAAGCTACACCCCTGAGCAGTTCTTC
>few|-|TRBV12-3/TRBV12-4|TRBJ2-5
CASSWRAETQYF
TGTGCCAGCAGTTGGCGAGCAGAGACCCAGTACTTC
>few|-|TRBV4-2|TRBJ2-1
CASSRRDGADGSSYNEQFF
TGTGCCAGCAGCCGAAGAGACGGGGCGGATGGGAGCTCCTACAATGAGCAGTTCTTC
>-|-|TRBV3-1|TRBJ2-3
CASSQGGGTDTQYF
TGTGCCAGCAGCCAAGGGGGTGGGACAGATACGCAGTATTTT
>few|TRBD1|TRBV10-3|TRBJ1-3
CAIRGTGSVDTIYF
TGTGCCATCAGAGGGACAGGCTCCGTTGACACCATATATTTT
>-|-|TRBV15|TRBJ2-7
CATSRGREAYEQYF
TGTGCCACCAGCAGAGGTAGGGAGGCCTACGAGCAGTACTTC
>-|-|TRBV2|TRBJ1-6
CASSLTHGTTLNNSPLHF
TGTGCCAGCAGCTTGACACACGGTACGACGCTAAATAATTCACCCCTCCACTTT
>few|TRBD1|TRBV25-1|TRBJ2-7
CASSEPGQGYEQYF
TGTGCCAGCAGTGAACCGGGACAGGGCTACGAGCAGTACTTC
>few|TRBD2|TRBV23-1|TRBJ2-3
CASSPGTSGGNTDTQYF
TGCGCCAGCAGTCCAGGGACTAGCGGGGGAAACACAGATACGCAGTATTTT
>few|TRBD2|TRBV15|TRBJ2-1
CATRRASGDHNEQFF
TGTGCCACCCGGAGGGCTAGCGGGGATCACAATGAGCAGTTCTTC
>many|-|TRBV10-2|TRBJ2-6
CASRGAQGANVLTF
TGCGCCAGCAGGGGGGCGCAAGGGGCCAACGTCCTGACTTTC
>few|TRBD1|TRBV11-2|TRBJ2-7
CASSDRQGSYEQYF
TGTGCCAGCAGCGATAGACAGGGTTCTTACGAGCAGTACTTC
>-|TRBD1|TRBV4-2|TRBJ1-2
CASSRQGSKRYGYTF
TGTGCCAGCAGCCGACAGGGAAGTAAGCGGTATGGCTACACCTTC
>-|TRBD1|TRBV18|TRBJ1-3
CASSLGTGVFGNTIYF
TGTGCCAGCTCCCTCGGGACAGGGGTTTTCGGAAACACCATATATTTT
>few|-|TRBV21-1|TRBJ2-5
CASSKDDPDSGGQETQYF
TGTGCCAGCAGCAAGGACGACCCCGATAGCGGGGGGCAAGAGACCCAGTACTTC
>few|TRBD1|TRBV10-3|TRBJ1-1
CATVSGGTGRLLGTEAFF
TGTGCCACCGTATCGGGAGGGACAGGGCGGCTATTGGGGACTGAAGCTTTCTTT
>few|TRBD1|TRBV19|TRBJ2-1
CATTDRGQVEQFF
TGTGCCACTACGGACAGGGGCCAGGTTGAGCAGTTCTTC
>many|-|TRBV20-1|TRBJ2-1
CSLWSSSYNEQFF
TGCAGTCTATGGTCGAGCTCCTACAATGAGCAGTTCTTC
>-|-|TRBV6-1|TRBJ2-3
CASRTRLGLSDTQYF
TGTGCCAGCAGGACCCGGCTAGGACTCTCAGATACGCAGTATTTT
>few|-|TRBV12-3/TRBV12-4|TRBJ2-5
CASSAGAWETQYF
TGTGCCAGCAGTGCTGGGGCTTGGGAGACCCAGTACTTC
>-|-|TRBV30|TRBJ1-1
CAGGRTSFMNTEAFF
TGTGCCGGGGGCAGGACCTCGTTCATGAACACTGAAGCTTTCTTT
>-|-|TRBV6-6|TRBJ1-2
CASSRDNGYTF
TGTGCCAGCAGTCGGGATAATGGCTACACCTTC
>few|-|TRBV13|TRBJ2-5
CASSLGGGGPGMAQYF
TGTGCCAGCAGCTTAGGCGGCGGGGGCCCCGGGATGGCCCAGTACTTC
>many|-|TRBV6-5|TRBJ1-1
CASSFRGMNTEAFF
TGTGCCAGCAGTTTCCGGGGAATGAACACTGAAGCTTTCTTT
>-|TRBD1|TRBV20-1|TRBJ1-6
CSAPTTGNSPLHF
TGCAGTGCCCCAACGACAGGGAATTCACCCCTCCACTTT
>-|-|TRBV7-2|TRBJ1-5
CASSLYPGQLIQPQHF
TGTGCCAGCAGCCTTTATCCGGGACAATTAATTCAGCCCCAGCATTTT
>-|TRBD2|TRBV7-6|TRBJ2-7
CASSYRGLAAEQYF
TGTGCCAGCAGCTACCGGGGACTAGCCGCCGAGCAGTACTTC
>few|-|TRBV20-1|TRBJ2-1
CSAREVSRGPVLFF
TGCAGTGCTAGAGAAGTCTCCCGGGGGCCTGTTTTGTTCTTC
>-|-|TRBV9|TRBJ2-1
CASSVGSFTNEQFF
TGTGCCAGCAGCGTAGGGTCGTTCACCAATGAGCAGTTCTTC
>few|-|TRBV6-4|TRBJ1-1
CASSDSTRRDPNPEAFF
TGTGCCAGCAGTGACAGTACCCGCAGGGATCCCAACCCTGAAGCTTTCTTT
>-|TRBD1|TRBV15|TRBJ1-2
CATSPGTGGYYGYTF
TGTGCCACCAGCCCCGGGACAGGGGGCTACTATGGCTACACCTTC
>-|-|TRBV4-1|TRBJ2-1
CASSQGDAEVYNEQFF
TGCGCCAGCAGCCAAGGGGACGCGGAGGTCTACAATGAGCAGTTCTTC
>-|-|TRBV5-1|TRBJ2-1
CASSLNLGGMGNEQFF
TGCGCCAGCAGCTTGAATTTAGGGGGTATGGGCAATGAGCAGTTCTTC
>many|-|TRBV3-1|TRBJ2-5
CASSRVVAETQYF
TGTGCCAGCAGCCGCGTAGTCGCGGAGACCCAGTACTTC
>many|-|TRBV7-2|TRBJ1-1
CASSLDYQNTEAFF
TGTGCCAGCAGCTTAGATTACCAGAACACTGAAGCTTTCTTT
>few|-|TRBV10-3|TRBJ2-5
CAISEAEETQYF
TGTGCCATCAGTGAGGCGGAAGAGACCCAGTACTTC
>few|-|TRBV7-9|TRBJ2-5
CASSLQGRETQYF
TGTGCCAGCAGCTTACAGGGGAGGGAGACCCAGTACTTC